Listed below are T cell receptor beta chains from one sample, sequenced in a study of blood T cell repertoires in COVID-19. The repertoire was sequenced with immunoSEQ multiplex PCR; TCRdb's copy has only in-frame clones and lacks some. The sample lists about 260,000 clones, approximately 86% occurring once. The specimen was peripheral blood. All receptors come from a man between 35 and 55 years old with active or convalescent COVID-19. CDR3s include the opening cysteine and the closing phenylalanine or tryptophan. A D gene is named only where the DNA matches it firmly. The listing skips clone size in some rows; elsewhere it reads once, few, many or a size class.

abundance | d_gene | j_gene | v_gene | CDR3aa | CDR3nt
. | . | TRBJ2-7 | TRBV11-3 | CASSLGTDSFYEQYF | TGTGCCAGCAGCTTAGGGACAGATTCCTTCTACGAGCAGTACTTC
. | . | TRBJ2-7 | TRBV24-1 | CATSDSRSSYEQYF | TGTGCCACCAGTGATTCTAGGTCGTCCTACGAGCAGTACTTC
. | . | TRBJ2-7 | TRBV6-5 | CATINAVYEQYF | TGTGCCACCATTAACGCGGTTTACGAGCAGTACTTC
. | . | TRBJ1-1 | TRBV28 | CASSLQADTEAFF | TGTGCCAGCAGTTTACAGGCCGACACTGAAGCTTTCTTT
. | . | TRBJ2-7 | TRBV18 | CASSPADYEQYF | TGTGCCAGCTCACCGGCAGACTACGAGCAGTACTTC
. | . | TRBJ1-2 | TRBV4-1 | CASSQDPRGDYGYTF | TGCGCCAGCAGCCAAGACCCGAGAGGCGACTATGGCTACACCTTC
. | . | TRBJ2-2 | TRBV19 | CASSTVDYTGELFF | TGTGCCAGTAGTACCGTCGACTACACCGGGGAGCTGTTTTTT
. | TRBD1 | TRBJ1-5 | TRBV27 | CASMRQGDSNQPQHF | TGTGCCAGCATGCGGCAGGGGGATAGCAATCAGCCCCAGCATTTT
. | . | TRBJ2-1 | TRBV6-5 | CASSQTRRGYNEQFF | TGTGCCAGCAGTCAAACTCGAAGGGGATACAATGAGCAGTTCTTC
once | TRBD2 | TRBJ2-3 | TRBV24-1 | CATARRESGDTQYF | TGTGCCACTGCAAGGCGGGAGTCGGGAGATACGCAGTATTTT
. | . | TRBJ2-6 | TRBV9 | CASSVGHAGANVLTF | TGTGCCAGCAGCGTAGGGCATGCTGGGGCCAACGTCCTGACTTTC
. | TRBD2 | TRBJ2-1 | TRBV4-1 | CASSQATSGSTADEQFF | TGCGCCAGCAGCCAAGCAACTAGCGGGAGTACTGCCGATGAGCAGTTCTTC
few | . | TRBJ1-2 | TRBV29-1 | CSVDTGNYGYTF | TGCAGCGTTGATACCGGGAACTATGGCTACACCTTC
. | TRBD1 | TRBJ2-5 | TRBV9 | CASSVGGQGGRETQYF | TGTGCCAGCAGCGTGGGGGGACAGGGAGGGCGAGAGACCCAGTACTTC
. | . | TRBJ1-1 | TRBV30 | CAWSPDRNTEAFF | TGTGCCTGGAGTCCCGACAGGAACACTGAAGCTTTCTTT
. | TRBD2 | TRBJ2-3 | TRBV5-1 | CASSFLAGSDTQYF | TGCGCCAGCAGCTTTCTAGCGGGTTCAGATACGCAGTATTTT
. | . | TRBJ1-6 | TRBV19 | CASSTQRDSPLHF | TGTGCCAGTAGTACCCAGCGTGATTCACCCCTCCACTTT
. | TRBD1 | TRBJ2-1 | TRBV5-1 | CASSLPEGTGANEQFF | TGCGCCAGCAGCTTGCCTGAGGGGACAGGGGCAAATGAGCAGTTCTTC
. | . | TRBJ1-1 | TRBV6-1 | CASSDRGWDPQAFF | TGTGCCAGCAGTGACAGGGGTTGGGACCCCCAAGCTTTCTTT
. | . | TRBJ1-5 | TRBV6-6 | CASSSSGEGNQPQHF | TGTGCCAGCAGCTCTTCGGGGGAGGGCAATCAGCCCCAGCATTTT
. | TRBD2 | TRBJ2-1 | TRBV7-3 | CASSSGLAGGRQFF | TGTGCCAGCAGCTCAGGACTAGCGGGGGGGCGGCAGTTCTTC
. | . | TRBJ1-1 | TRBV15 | CATSISRNTEAFF | TGTGCCACCAGCATTTCTAGGAACACTGAAGCTTTCTTT
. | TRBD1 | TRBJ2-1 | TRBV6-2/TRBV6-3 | CASSSFLPGGEQFF | TGTGCCAGCAGTTCCTTCCTCCCAGGGGGTGAGCAGTTCTTC
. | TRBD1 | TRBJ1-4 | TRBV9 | CASSTGTNEKLFF | TGTGCCAGTTCGACAGGGACTAATGAAAAACTGTTTTTT
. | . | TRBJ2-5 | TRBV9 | CASSGVRGRKETQYF | TGTGCCAGCAGCGGAGTACGCGGTAGAAAAGAGACCCAGTACTTC
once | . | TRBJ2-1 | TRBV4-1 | CASSQDKRWGDSWGYNEQFF | TGCGCCAGCAGCCAAGATAAGAGATGGGGGGACAGTTGGGGCTACAATGAGCAGTTCTTC
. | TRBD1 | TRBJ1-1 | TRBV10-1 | CASSLGTGKVEAFF | TGCGCCAGCAGCCTAGGGACAGGGAAGGTTGAAGCTTTCTTT
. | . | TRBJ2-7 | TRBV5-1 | CASSQPGAREQYF | TGCGCCAGCAGCCAACCCGGAGCCCGCGAGCAGTACTTC
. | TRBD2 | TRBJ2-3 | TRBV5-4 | CASSSGTSFADTQYF | TGTGCCAGCAGCTCCGGGACTAGCTTTGCAGATACGCAGTATTTT
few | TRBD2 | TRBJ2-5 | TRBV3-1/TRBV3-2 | CASSQDRLARETQYF | TGTGCCAGCAGCCAAGATCGACTAGCTCGAGAGACCCAGTACTTC
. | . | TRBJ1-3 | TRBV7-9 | CASSYLNTIYF | TGTGCCAGCAGCTACTTAAACACCATATATTTT
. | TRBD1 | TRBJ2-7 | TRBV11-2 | CASSGTGGTYEQYF | TGTGCCAGCAGCGGTACAGGGGGAACCTACGAGCAGTACTTC
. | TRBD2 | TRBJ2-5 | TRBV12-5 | CASERESQETQYF | TGTGCTAGTGAGCGGGAGTCCCAGGAGACCCAGTACTTC
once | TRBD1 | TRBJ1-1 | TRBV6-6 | CASSYGQGVAEAFF | TGTGCCAGCAGTTACGGACAGGGGGTCGCTGAAGCTTTCTTT
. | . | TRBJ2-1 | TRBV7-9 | CASSPNDYLDEQFF | TGTGCCAGCAGCCCTAATGACTACCTTGATGAGCAGTTCTTC
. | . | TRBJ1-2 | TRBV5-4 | CASSLGTVRGYTF | TGTGCCAGCAGCTTGGGGACAGTACGCGGCTACACCTTC
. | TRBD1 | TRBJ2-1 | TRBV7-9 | CASSQGQGVVVEQFF | TGTGCCAGCAGCCAAGGACAGGGGGTGGTTGTAGAGCAGTTCTTC
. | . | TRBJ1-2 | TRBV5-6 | CASSLGRSNGYTF | TGTGCCAGCAGCTTGGGGCGGTCGAATGGCTACACCTTC
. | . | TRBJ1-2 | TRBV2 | CASSANRESRGYTF | TGTGCCAGCAGTGCGAACAGGGAATCGCGTGGCTACACCTTC